This T cell receptor beta chain was sequenced during a study of blood T cell repertoires in COVID-19. Per the authors' pipeline: Using reference gene primer amplification, nucleated cell counts were estimated. Some clones are missing from TCRdb's copy, which holds only in-frame ones; the method was immunoSEQ multiplex PCR. V and J calls plus clone size are reproduced from that table; the DNA served to infer D and trimming. Of 56,000 or so clones in the sample, under 90% were seen once. Trimming removed 0 bases from V and 8 bases from J, with 8 bases in between. Per germline, CDR1 GTSNPN and CDR2 SVGIG (reference sequence). This CDR3 spans 13 amino acids.

The specimen sequenced was peripheral blood. The rearrangement joins TRBV30 to TRBJ1-6; no definite D call. The TCR comes from a man aged 45-60 years with acute or convalescent COVID-19. This CDR3 reads CAWSVREDSPLHF. For the CDR3, the DNA is TGTGCCTGGAGTGTACGGGAGGATTCACCCCTCCACTTT.